This T cell receptor beta chain was recorded in a study of T cell responses to AZD1222 COVID-19 vaccine. V lost 4 bases and J 0 bases, leaving 6 bases between the germline ends. Germline CDR1 and CDR2: SEHNR and FQNEAQ (reference sequence). This CDR3 is built from 14 residues. Clones were read by immunoSEQ multiplex PCR, and TCRdb kept only the in-frame ones, dropping some. The profile shows some 100,000 clones, roughly 91% of them singletons. Study conclusions and caveats: At study baseline, merely five or six AZD1222 recipients were seropositive. CD4 TCRs associated with vaccination spanned spike, dominating at 160-218 and 743-854. The donors showed a predominance of white British ancestry and of females, with possible underestimation of clonal diversity.

On this clone: Its antigen is still unknown.

This TCR derives from an adult in good health. The input for sequencing was peripheral blood, taken on day 0 of AZD1222 vaccination. V usage is TRBV7-9 and J usage is TRBJ2-2; D remains ambiguous. CDR3 sequence: CASSSVTNTGELFF. CDR3 in DNA: TGTGCCAGCAGCTCGGTTACGAACACCGGGGAGCTGTTTTTT.